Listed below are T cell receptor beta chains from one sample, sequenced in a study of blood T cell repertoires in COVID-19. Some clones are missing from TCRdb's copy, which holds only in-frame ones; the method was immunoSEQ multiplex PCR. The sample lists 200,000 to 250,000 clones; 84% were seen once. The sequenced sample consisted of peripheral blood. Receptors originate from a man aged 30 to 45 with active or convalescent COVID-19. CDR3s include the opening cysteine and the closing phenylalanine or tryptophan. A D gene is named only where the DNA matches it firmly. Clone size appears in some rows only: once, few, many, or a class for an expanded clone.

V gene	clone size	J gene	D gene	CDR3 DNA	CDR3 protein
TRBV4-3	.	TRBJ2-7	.	TGCGCCAGCAGCCAAGATCGAACAGGAGGGTACGAGCAGTACTTC	CASSQDRTGGYEQYF
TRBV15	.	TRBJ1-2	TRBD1	TGTGCCACCAGCACAATCCAGGGGGAAGGTGGCTACACCTTC	CATSTIQGEGGYTF
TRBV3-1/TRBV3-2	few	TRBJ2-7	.	TGTGCCAGCAGCCAAGGAACCAGGGCGGATTGGCAGTACTTC	CASSQGTRADWQYF
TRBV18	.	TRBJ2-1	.	TGTGCCAGCTCATTTCTGCAAGGAGGTGAGCAGTTCTTC	CASSFLQGGEQFF
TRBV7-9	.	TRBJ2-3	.	TGTGCCAGCAATGGCGGAGTCACAGATACGCAGTATTTT	CASNGGVTDTQYF
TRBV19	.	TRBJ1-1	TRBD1	TGTGCCAGTAGTATAGATCGGGACAGTGAAGCTTTCTTT	CASSIDRDSEAFF
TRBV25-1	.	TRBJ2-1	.	TGTGCCAGCAGTGAATCAGGTTTGAATGAGCAGTTCTTC	CASSESGLNEQFF
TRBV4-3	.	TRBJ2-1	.	TGCGCCAGCAGCCAAGATAGCCGCGGGAAGTTCTTC	CASSQDSRGKFF
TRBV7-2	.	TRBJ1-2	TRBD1	TGTGCCAGCAGCTCTACCCCGGGGACAGAATATGGCTACACCTTC	CASSSTPGTEYGYTF
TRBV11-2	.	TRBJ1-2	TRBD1	TGTGCCAGCAGAAACGACCTAGGGACAGGGGGGGACTATGGCTACACCTTC	CASRNDLGTGGDYGYTF
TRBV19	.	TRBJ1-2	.	TGTGCCAGTAGTATTCTGGGCGACATAAGGAACTATGGCTACACCTTC	CASSILGDIRNYGYTF
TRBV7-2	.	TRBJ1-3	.	TGTGCCAGCAGCTTAGGGTCGGGCTCTGGAAACACCATATATTTT	CASSLGSGSGNTIYF
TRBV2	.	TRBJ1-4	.	TGTGCCAGCAGTGTGGGAGGATGGGGTGAAAAACTGTTTTTT	CASSVGGWGEKLFF
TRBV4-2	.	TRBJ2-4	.	TGTGCCAGCAGCCAAGACGCCTCGATGGGCGACATTCAGTACTTC	CASSQDASMGDIQYF
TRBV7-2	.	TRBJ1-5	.	TGTGCCAGCAGCACCTCGACATCCAATCAGCCCCAGCATTTT	CASSTSTSNQPQHF
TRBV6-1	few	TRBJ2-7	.	TGTGCCAGCAGTGAATGGGGAGACTACGAGCAGTACTTC	CASSEWGDYEQYF
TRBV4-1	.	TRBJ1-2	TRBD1	TGCGCCAGCAGCCAAGATCCTCGTGGCAGGGGGCATCGGGGCTACACCTTC	CASSQDPRGRGHRGYTF
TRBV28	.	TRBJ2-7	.	TGTGCCACCGGAAGGGGTGGCAGCCCTACCTACGAGCAGTACTTC	CATGRGGSPTYEQYF
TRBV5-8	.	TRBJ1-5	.	TGTGCCAGGTCCGGGGGAGTCAATCAGCCCCAGCATTTT	CARSGGVNQPQHF
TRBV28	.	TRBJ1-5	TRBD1	TGTGCCAGCAGTTTCGGGACAGGGTGGCAGCCCCAGCATTTT	CASSFGTGWQPQHF
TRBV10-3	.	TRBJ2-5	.	TGTGCCACCAGAGGGGTGGGGGAGACCCAGTACTTC	CATRGVGETQYF
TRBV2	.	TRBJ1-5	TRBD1	TGTGCCAGCAGGGCCGGGACAGCGAATCAGCCCCAGCATTTT	CASRAGTANQPQHF
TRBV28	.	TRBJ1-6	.	TGTGCCAGCCTCCAAGGGGTTGTGGATTCACCCCTCCACTTT	CASLQGVVDSPLHF
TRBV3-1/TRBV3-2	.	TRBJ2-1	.	TGTGCCAGCAGCCAAGAAGTCGGTAATGGTGAGCAGTTCTTC	CASSQEVGNGEQFF
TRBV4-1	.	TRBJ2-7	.	TGCGCCAGCAGCCAAGATTATCAGAAAATCGCCTACGAGCAGTACTTC	CASSQDYQKIAYEQYF
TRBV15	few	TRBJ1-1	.	TGTGCCACCAGCAGAGGTCTGGGACAGAACACTGAAGCTTTCTTT	CATSRGLGQNTEAFF
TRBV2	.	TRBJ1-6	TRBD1	TGTGCCAGCAATCCACAGGCAGGGGGCATTTCACCCCTCCACTTT	CASNPQAGGISPLHF
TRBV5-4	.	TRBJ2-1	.	TGTGCCAGCAGCCCCGTCCTGAGCGCCTACAATGAGCAGTTCTTC	CASSPVLSAYNEQFF
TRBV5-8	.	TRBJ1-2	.	.	CASSLPVGVGTF
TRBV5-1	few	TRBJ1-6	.	TGCGCCAGCAGCTCACAGGAGGGAGATTCACCCCTCCACTTT	CASSSQEGDSPLHF
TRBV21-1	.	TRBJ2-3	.	TGTGCCAGCGCTCCGACCCAGCGGGGGGGCCGGCGGCGCACAGATACGCAGTATTTT	CASAPTQRGGRRRTDTQYF
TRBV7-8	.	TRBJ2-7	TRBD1	TGTGCCAGCAGCTTAGGGATCCTGACAGGGTCCTACGAGCAGTACTTC	CASSLGILTGSYEQYF
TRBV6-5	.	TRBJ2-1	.	TGTGCCAGCAGTTACGGGGAGAGTGAGCAGTTCTTC	CASSYGESEQFF
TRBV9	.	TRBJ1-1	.	TGTGCCAGCAGCGGAAAGGGGGACATCGTCGACACTGAAGCTTTCTTT	CASSGKGDIVDTEAFF
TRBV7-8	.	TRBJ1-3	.	TGTGCCAGCACCCGCGGTACCCACACCATATATTTT	CASTRGTHTIYF
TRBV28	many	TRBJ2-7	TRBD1	TGTGCCAGCAGATACAGGGGGCAGACCTACGAGCAGTACTTC	CASRYRGQTYEQYF
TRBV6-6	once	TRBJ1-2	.	TGTGCCAGCAGTTCGGGGGGAGACTATGGCTACACCTTC	CASSSGGDYGYTF
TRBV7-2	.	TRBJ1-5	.	TGTGCCAGCAGCTCAACTGGGGGGGATCAGCCCCAGCATTTT	CASSSTGGDQPQHF
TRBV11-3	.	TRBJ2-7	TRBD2	TGTGCCAGCAGCTTTAGCGGGCCCTCGGCCGAGCAGTACTTC	CASSFSGPSAEQYF
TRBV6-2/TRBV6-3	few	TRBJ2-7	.	TGTGCCAGCACCCCCCCCGGGTCCTATCCCTACGAGCAGTACTTC	CASTPPGSYPYEQYF
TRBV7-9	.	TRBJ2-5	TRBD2	TGTGCCAGCAGCTTAGTGTCTAGCGGGAAGGAGACCCAGTACTTC	CASSLVSSGKETQYF
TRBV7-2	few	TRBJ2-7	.	TGTGCCAGCAGCTTAGGAGGGAGCGCCTACGAGCAGTACTTC	CASSLGGSAYEQYF
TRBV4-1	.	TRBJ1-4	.	TGCGCCAGCAGCCAAGCCGCCGGTCAGGCGGGAGAAAAACTGTTTTTT	CASSQAAGQAGEKLFF
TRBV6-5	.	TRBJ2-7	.	TGTGCCAGCAGTTACTCGGGCAGGGAAGTCTACGAGCAGTACTTC	CASSYSGREVYEQYF
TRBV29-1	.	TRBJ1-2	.	TGCAGCGTTGTACTCGGTAACTATGGCTACACCTTC	CSVVLGNYGYTF
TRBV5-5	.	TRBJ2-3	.	TGTGCCAGCAGCTTTTTGACAGGTCAGGTAGATACGCAGTATTTT	CASSFLTGQVDTQYF
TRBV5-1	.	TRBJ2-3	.	TGCGCCAGCAGCTTGGCCCCGGGGTTGGACACAGATACGCAGTATTTT	CASSLAPGLDTDTQYF
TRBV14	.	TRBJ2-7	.	TGTGCCAGCAGCCAGTGGACAGTTCCCTACGAGCAGTACTTC	CASSQWTVPYEQYF
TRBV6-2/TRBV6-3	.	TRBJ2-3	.	TGTGCCAGCAGTTACTCCGGACTTATCACAGATACGCAGTATTTT	CASSYSGLITDTQYF
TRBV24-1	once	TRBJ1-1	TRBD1	TGTGCCACCGGGACAGAGAACACTGAAGCTTTCTTT	CATGTENTEAFF
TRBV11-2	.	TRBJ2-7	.	TGTGCCAGCAGCTTAGCAGGATCCTACGAGCAGTACTTC	CASSLAGSYEQYF
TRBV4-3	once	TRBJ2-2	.	TGCGCCAGCAGCCAAGAGTCACATACGAACACCGGGGAGCTGTTTTTT	CASSQESHTNTGELFF
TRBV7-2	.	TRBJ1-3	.	TGTGCCAGCAGGGAAGGGGGCTCTGGAAACACCATATATTTT	CASREGGSGNTIYF